The 14 T cell receptor beta chains listed next were all sequenced from one sample in a study of cytomegalovirus exposure and HLA in healthy donors. It was with 60 Vbeta and 13 Jbeta primers that the PCR ran. Generated by immunoSEQ multiplex PCR, the TCRdb table keeps only in-frame clones and is missing some. The repertoire holds around 130,000 clones, with roughly 76% as singletons. The sequenced material came from PBMCs. The receptors stem from a man aged 25-40 years in good health and CMV-seronegative.

The chain combines TRBV28 with TRBJ1-3, with D possibly matching TRBD1 (5 bases). The V end lost 5 bases, the J end lost 1 base, and 18 bases lay between the germline ends. CDR1 MDHEN and CDR2 SYDVKM come from the germline V gene. CDR3 length: 17 residues. CDR3 region: CASSQNLGGLSGNTIYF. The CDR3 nucleotides are TGTGCCAGCAGTCAAAACCTCGGGGGGTTATCTGGAAACACCATATATTTT.

The chain uses TRBV10-3 and TRBJ2-7; D might be TRBD1 (5 bases). Per germline, CDR1 ENHRY and CDR2 SYGVKD. V was trimmed by 2 bases and J by 2 bases, leaving 7 bases between them. CDR3 size: 13 residues. CDR3 amino acids: CAISEEDTYEQYF. The CDR3 region has the DNA TGTGCCATCAGTGAGGAGGACACCTACGAGCAGTACTTC.

This clone was counted a few times. The V gene is TRBV5-6, the J gene TRBJ1-1; TRBD1 matches 7 bases. V lost 4 bases, J lost 5 bases, and 2 bases stayed unmatched. The germline V gene encodes CDR1 SGHDT and CDR2 YYEEEE. The CDR3 has 12 residues. This chain's CDR3 is CASSRQGTEAFF. The CDR3 DNA is TGTGCCAGCAGCCGACAGGGAACTGAAGCTTTCTTT. The whole variable domain, remainder taken from reference TRBV5-6 and TRBJ1-1, is DAGVTQSPTHLIKTRGQQVTLRCSPKSGHDTVSWYQQALGQGPQFIFQYYEEEERQRGNFPDRFSGHQFPNYSSELNVNALLLGDSALYLCASSRQGTEAFFGQGTRLTVV.

The chain carries TRBV30 and TRBJ1-2, with D unclear. The CDR3 has 13 amino acids. CDR1 and CDR2 from the germline V gene are GTSNPN and SVGIG (reference sequence). The V end lost 1 base, the J end lost 6 bases, and 12 bases lay between the germline ends. In DNA, the CDR3 is TGTGCCTGGAGTGGCCGGTTGAGGGATGGCTACACCTTC. Translation: CAWSGRLRDGYTF.

The rearrangement joins TRBV6-1 to TRBJ2-7, with TRBD1 matching 8 bases. The length of the CDR3 is 15 residues. V lost 10 bases and J lost 3; bases outside the gene matches: 14. Germline values: CDR1 MNHNS, CDR2 SASEGT. The CDR3 DNA reads as TGTGCCACCATGCGACCGGGACAGGTAGTCTACGAGCAGTACTTC. Its translation: CATMRPGQVVYEQYF.

CDR3: CASKFGGDGEQYF. The CDR3 DNA is TGTGCCAGCAAGTTCGGAGGGGACGGCGAGCAGTACTTC. The chain joins TRBV2 to TRBJ2-5; maybe TRBD2 (6 bases). The DNA end is more similar to TRBJ2-7, so the J call may be wrong. This CDR3 is built from 13 residues. Germline loops: CDR1 SNHLY, CDR2 FYNNEI.

Points on this clone: At one boundary the junction diverges from the germline segment, which might be a read error. V is TRBV30 and J is TRBJ1-3, with 9 nucleotides matching TRBD1. The germline CDR1 and CDR2 sequences are GTSNPN and SVGIG (reference sequence). The CDR3 consists of 11 residues. Written as DNA, the CDR3 is TGTGCCTGGAGTCCCGGGACAGGGTTACTTTTT. It specifies CAWSPGTGLLF.

The V gene is TRBV11-3, the J gene TRBJ2-7; a weak D match, TRBD2 (6 bases). The V end was cut by 0 bases, the J end by 9 bases, with 12 bases between. The CDR3 extends over 13 amino acids. Germline CDR1 and CDR2: SGHNT and YENEEA. The CDR3, as DNA: TGTGCCAGCAGCTTAGATCGGGACTCAAGGCAGTACTTC. Residues: CASSLDRDSRQYF.

The V call is TRBV2, the J call TRBJ1-2; 9 bases agree with TRBD1. The trim removed 2 bases at V and 12 bases at J, leaving 4 bases unmatched. The CDR3 has 12 amino acids. Germline V gives CDR1 SNHLY, CDR2 FYNNEI. The CDR3 protein is CASSERDRANTF. The CDR3 coding sequence is TGTGCCAGCAGTGAAAGGGACAGGGCGAACACCTTC.

This rearrangement joins TRBV27 to TRBJ2-7, with D possibly being TRBD1 (5 bases). CDR3 length: 16 residues. With 9 bases removed from V and 3 bases from J, the gap between germline ends came to 24 bases. The germline V gene encodes CDR1 MNHEY and CDR2 SMNVEV (reference sequence). The CDR3 loop reads CASSHQGIGPYYEQYF. In DNA, the CDR3 is TGTGCCAGTTCTCACCAGGGAATCGGTCCTTACTACGAGCAGTACTTC.

This clone was detected a few times. The V call is TRBV5-1, the J call TRBJ2-7; 9 bases are shared with TRBD1. In germline, CDR1 is SGHRS, CDR2 YFSETQ. V dropped 0 bases and J dropped 7; count of bases not matched to a gene: 8. This CDR3 is 15 amino acids long. The CDR3: CASSLDGTGIQEQYF. CDR3 DNA sequence: TGCGCCAGCAGCTTGGATGGGACAGGGATCCAAGAGCAGTACTTC.

The rearrangement links TRBV6-1 to TRBJ2-7; TRBD1 is a possible D gene (5 bases). The germline V gene has CDR1 MNHNS and CDR2 SASEGT. This CDR3 has 15 amino acids. Trimming took off 2 bases at V and 0 bases at J, with 11 bases between the two ends. CDR3 bases: TGTGCCAGCAGTGAAAAGACAGATAGCTCCTACGAGCAGTACTTC. Amino acid sequence: CASSEKTDSSYEQYF.

The V and J genes are TRBV7-9 and TRBJ2-3; 8 nucleotides match TRBD2. CDR3 length: 17 amino acids. Germline CDR1 reads SEHNR; CDR2 reads FQNEAQ (reference sequence). V was pared by 6 bases and J by 4 bases, with 15 bases of the junction left unmatched. The CDR3 region is CASRSYLGSGGPDTQYF. Here the CDR3 DNA reads TGTGCCAGCAGGTCTTACTTGGGCTCGGGGGGGCCAGATACGCAGTATTTT.

The chain joins TRBV15 to TRBJ2-2, with D maybe TRBD1 (5 bases). This CDR3 has 15 residues. Trimming shortened V by 3 bases and J by 2 bases, and 10 bases separated the two germline ends. CDR1 is LNHNV, CDR2 YYDKDF, per germline (reference sequence). The chain's CDR3 is CATSRDTPNTGELFF. The DNA of the CDR3 is TGTGCCACCAGCAGGGACACCCCAAACACCGGGGAGCTGTTTTTT.